The present TCR beta chain was sequenced within a study of cytomegalovirus exposure and HLA in healthy donors. To note about this clone: Its antigen is unknown.

Overall study findings and caveats: According to reports, the classifier identified cytomegalovirus status with high specificity and sensitivity. The authors reported that TCR beta sequences could predict HLA-A and HLA-B alleles. These predictions were accurate for most subjects in the first cohort.

Vbeta (60) and Jbeta (13) primers were used in the PCR. Produced via immunoSEQ multiplex PCR; TCRdb's table is partial and in-frame only. The data contain around 190,000 clones, roughly 77% of them seen just once; the ten biggest clones take up roughly 1.4%. Trimming pared 6 bases from V and 1 base from J, leaving 13 bases between. The CDR3 length is 15 residues. Germline V gene data show CDR1 as MNHEY and CDR2 as SVGAGI. The sequencing sample was made of PBMCs. This clonotype originated in a woman between 50 and 59 years old in good health and CMV-seronegative. The chain couples TRBV6-5 to TRBJ1-5, with D perhaps matching TRBD1 (5 bases). The CDR3 sequence is CASRPGSLSNQPQHF. CDR3 nucleotides: TGTGCCAGCAGACCAGGGTCTCTGAGCAATCAGCCCCAGCATTTT.